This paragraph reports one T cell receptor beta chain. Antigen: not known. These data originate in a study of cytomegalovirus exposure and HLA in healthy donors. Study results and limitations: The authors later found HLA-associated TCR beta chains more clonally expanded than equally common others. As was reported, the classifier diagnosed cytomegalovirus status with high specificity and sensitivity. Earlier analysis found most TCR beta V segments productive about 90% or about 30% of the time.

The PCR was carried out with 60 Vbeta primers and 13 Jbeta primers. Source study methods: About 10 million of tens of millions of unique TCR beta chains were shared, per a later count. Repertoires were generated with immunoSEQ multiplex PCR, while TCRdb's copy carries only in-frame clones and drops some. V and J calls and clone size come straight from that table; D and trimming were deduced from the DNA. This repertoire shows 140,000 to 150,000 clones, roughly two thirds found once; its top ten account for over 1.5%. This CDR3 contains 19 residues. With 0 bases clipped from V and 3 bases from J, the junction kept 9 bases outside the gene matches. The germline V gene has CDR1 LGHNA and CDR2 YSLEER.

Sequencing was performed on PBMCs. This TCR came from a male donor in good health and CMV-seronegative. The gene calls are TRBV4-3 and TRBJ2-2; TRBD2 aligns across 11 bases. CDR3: CASSQDLSGGAMDTGELFF. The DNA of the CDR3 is TGCGCCAGCAGCCAAGATCTTAGCGGGGGGGCAATGGACACCGGGGAGCTGTTTTTT.